The 32 T cell receptor beta chains below were found in one sample sequenced in a study of blood T cell repertoires in COVID-19. Assay used: immunoSEQ multiplex PCR; TCRdb lists only in-frame clones, some missing. This table has 25,000 to 35,000 clones, around 90% appearing once. The material sequenced was peripheral blood. The receptor set was obtained from a human donor in a cohort sampled during active COVID-19.

This clone appeared once. V usage is TRBV2 and J usage is TRBJ2-7; 7 positions match TRBD2. V was pared by 4 bases and J by 0 bases, with 6 bases of the junction left unmatched. The CDR3 runs 15 residues. Germline V lookup: CDR1 SNHLY, CDR2 FYNNEI. The chain's CDR3 is CASSVAASGSYEQYF. The DNA for the CDR3 is TGTGCCAGCAGTGTAGCTGCTAGCGGCTCCTACGAGCAGTACTTC.

V gene TRBV9 combines with J gene TRBJ1-5, with 8 bases matching TRBD1. The junction had 5 bases not matched to a gene; V was cut back by 2 bases and J by 7 bases. This CDR3 has 14 amino acids. CDR1 is SGDLS and CDR2 is YYNGEE in the germline V gene. The CDR3 DNA reads as TGTGCCAGCAGCGTTCAGGGGGCGGGACAGCCCCAGCATTTT. This encodes CASSVQGAGQPQHF.

V usage is TRBV6-5 and J usage is TRBJ2-7; a possible D gene is TRBD1 (6 bases). Deletions cut 3 bases from V and 4 bases from J, with 10 bases between. The CDR3 loop spans 13 amino acids. Per the germline V gene, CDR1 is MNHEY and CDR2 is SVGAGI. CDR3 in amino acids: CASSYFTGYEQYF. The CDR3 region has the DNA TGTGCCAGCAGTTATTTTACAGGGTACGAGCAGTACTTC.

J is TRBJ2-1 and V is TRBV5-4; 9 bases agree with TRBD2. CDR3 length equals 15 residues. Germline V lookup: CDR1 SGHNT, CDR2 YYREEE (reference sequence). V gave up 1 base and J gave up 5 bases; unmatched junction bases: 4. The CDR3 reads CASSLFAGGNNEQFF. CDR3 nucleotides: TGTGCCAGCAGCTTGTTTGCGGGGGGGAACAATGAGCAGTTCTTC.

This clone has only a few counts. The rearrangement links TRBV3-1 (or the pseudogene TRBV3-2) to TRBJ1-5; maybe TRBD1 (5 bases). This CDR3 contains 14 residues. Germline CDR1 LGHDT, CDR2 YNNKEL (reference sequence). Trimming left V 3 bases short and J 7 bases short, with 13 bases between. The CDR3 nucleotides are TGTGCCAGCAGCCATGGGTCAGGGCGCCAGCCCCAGCATTTT. Translation gives CASSHGSGRQPQHF.

The chain carries TRBV4-1 and TRBJ2-7, with 8 bases aligning to TRBD2. Looked up from germline, CDR1 is MGHRA and CDR2 is YSYEKL. The CDR3 totals 13 residues. The V gene end was trimmed by 4 bases and the J gene end by 3 bases; junction bases not matched to a gene: 2. The CDR3 coding sequence is TGCGCCAGCAGCCCCGGGGGGGGCTACGAGCAGTACTTC. Protein sequence: CASSPGGGYEQYF.

The chain employs TRBV7-9 and TRBJ1-3; D unresolved. Germline CDR1 reads SEHNR; CDR2 reads FQNEAQ (reference sequence). Trimming took 4 bases from V and 0 from J, leaving 13 bases between them. This CDR3 is built from 16 residues. In DNA, the CDR3 is TGTGCCAGCAGCTCCAGTGTTTCCATCTCTGGAAACACCATATATTTT. It yields the protein CASSSSVSISGNTIYF.

Remarks on this clone: Other DNA sequences in this sample translate to the same CDR3. V is TRBV18 and J is TRBJ2-7; a possible D gene is TRBD2 (6 bases). Germline CDR1 reads KGHSH; CDR2 reads LQKENI. Trimming pared 3 bases from V and 4 bases from J, leaving 7 bases between. There are 12 residues in the CDR3. Written as DNA, the CDR3 is TGTGCCAGCTCACCCGGGGGATACGAGCAGTACTTC. This translates into CASSPGGYEQYF.

The chain employs TRBV2 and TRBJ1-2; D unclear. From germline, CDR1 is SNHLY and CDR2 FYNNEI. This CDR3 spans 13 amino acids. Between the trimmed V and J ends, which lost 7 bases and 3 bases, there was a span of 12 bases. In nucleotides, the CDR3 is TGTGCCAGCAAGCACCCACCTTACTATGGCTACACCTTC. Its translation is CASKHPPYYGYTF.

The rearrangement joins TRBV19 to TRBJ1-5, with TRBD1 identical over 7 bases. Germline values: CDR1 LNHDA, CDR2 SQIVND (reference sequence). The CDR3 loop spans 18 amino acids. The V gene end was trimmed by 7 bases and the J gene end by 5 bases; junction bases not matched to a gene: 20. The CDR3 spells CASTPRGQGDTRYQPQHF. The CDR3 nucleotides read TGTGCCAGTACCCCAAGGGGGCAGGGGGATACTAGGTATCAGCCCCAGCATTTT.

This sequence joins TRBV10-3 and TRBJ1-3; 7 positions match TRBD1. The CDR3 loop spans 15 amino acids. CDR1 ENHRY and CDR2 SYGVKD come from the germline V gene. V lost 4 bases and J lost 3; bases outside the gene matches: 6. This CDR3 is CAISARGRSGNTIYF. CDR3 DNA sequence: TGTGCCATCAGTGCTAGGGGGCGAAGTGGAAACACCATATATTTT.

V usage is TRBV19 and J usage is TRBJ2-7; 7 positions match TRBD1. J gave up 2 bases and V 10 bases, and 2 bases lay outside the gene matches. This CDR3 contains 11 residues. CDR1 LNHDA and CDR2 SQIVND come from the germline V gene (reference sequence). The CDR3 nucleotides are TGTGCCACCGGACAGGCCTACGAGCAGTACTTC. Amino acids: CATGQAYEQYF.

The genes are TRBV3-1 (or the pseudogene TRBV3-2) and TRBJ2-7, with D possibly being TRBD2 (7 bases). The germline V gene has CDR1 LGHDT and CDR2 YNNKEL (reference sequence). V lost 4 bases to trimming and J lost 1 base, with 14 bases between them. The length of the CDR3 is 15 residues. CDR3 residues: CASSREGGPSYEQYF. The DNA of the CDR3 is TGTGCCAGCAGCCGAGAGGGGGGGCCTTCCTACGAGCAGTACTTC.

The table lists this clone with a few counts. The chain carries TRBV30 and TRBJ2-7; possibly TRBD1 for D (5 bases). Trimming left V 1 base short and J 3 bases short, with 10 bases between. This CDR3 has 13 amino acids. In germline, CDR1 is GTSNPN, CDR2 SVGIG (reference sequence). The CDR3 sequence is CAWSAGNLYEQYF. The CDR3 DNA is TGTGCCTGGAGTGCAGGGAATCTCTACGAGCAGTACTTC. Together with reference TRBV30 and TRBJ2-7, the CDR3 gives the full variable domain: SQTIHQWPATLVQPVGSPLSLECTVEGTSNPNLYWYRQAAGRGLQLLFYSVGIGQISSEVPQNLSASRPQDRQFILSSKKLLLSDSGFYLCAWSAGNLYEQYFGPGTRLTVT.

The chain is built from TRBV6-6 and TRBJ2-5; the D gene is possibly TRBD1 (6 bases). This CDR3 is 15 amino acids long. From germline, CDR1 is MNHNY and CDR2 SVGAGI (reference sequence). V shed 2 bases and J shed 5 bases, with 15 bases lying between them. The CDR3 DNA reads as TGTGCCAGCAGTTACGGCAGGGGTGATAGGGAGACCCAGTACTTC. As protein: CASSYGRGDRETQYF.

The chain couples TRBV7-3 to TRBJ1-2; D gene unclear. Trimming removed 3 bases from V and 6 bases from J, with 14 bases in between. Germline CDR1 and CDR2: SGHTA and FQGTGA. The CDR3 consists of 14 residues. CDR3 loop: CASSFQREGHGYTF. In DNA, the CDR3 is TGTGCCAGCAGCTTTCAGCGGGAGGGTCATGGCTACACCTTC.

The V gene is TRBV5-6, the J gene TRBJ2-5; D is perhaps TRBD2 (6 bases). The CDR3 consists of 17 residues. Germline V gives CDR1 SGHDT, CDR2 YYEEEE. V lost 3 bases and J lost 5, with 23 bases in between. Here the CDR3 reads CASSSRRRAPLQETQYF. Here the CDR3 DNA reads TGTGCCAGCAGCTCCAGGAGGAGGGCACCTCTACAGGAGACCCAGTACTTC.

The gene calls are TRBV7-9 and TRBJ2-3, with 7 bases matching TRBD1. Germline V gene sequence: CDR1 SEHNR, CDR2 FQNEAQ (reference sequence). V was pared by 4 bases and J by 0 bases, with 7 bases of the junction left unmatched. The CDR3 is made up of 16 amino acids. Written as DNA, the CDR3 is TGTGCCAGCAGCTCAACCCCGGGACAGAGCACAGATACGCAGTATTTT. Translating it yields CASSSTPGQSTDTQYF.

The count of this clone is one. The chain combines TRBV9 with TRBJ2-5; 9 positions agree with TRBD1. This CDR3 contains 15 residues. Germline CDR1 and CDR2: SGDLS and YYNGEE. J was trimmed by 4 bases and V by 0 bases; bases with no gene match: 4. Here the CDR3 reads CASSVGQGDGETQYF. DNA for the CDR3: TGTGCCAGCAGCGTAGGACAGGGGGATGGAGAGACCCAGTACTTC.

This chain uses TRBV3-1 (or the pseudogene TRBV3-2) with TRBJ1-3; no firm D call. The CDR3 is 15 residues long. Between the trimmed V and J ends, which lost 3 bases and 3 bases, there was a span of 12 bases. Germline assignment: CDR1 LGHDT and CDR2 YNNKEL (reference sequence). CDR3 residues: CASSQDYWGGNTIYF. The CDR3 DNA is TGTGCCAGCAGCCAGGACTATTGGGGTGGAAACACCATATATTTT.

CDR3 loop: CASSDRGGGFGNEQFF. CDR3 nucleotide sequence: TGTGCCAGCAGTGACCGAGGGGGGGGATTTGGGAATGAGCAGTTCTTC. V usage is TRBV6-4 and J usage is TRBJ2-1, with D perhaps matching TRBD2 (7 bases). The CDR3 is 16 amino acids. In germline, CDR1 is MRHNA, CDR2 SNTAGT. V was shortened by 2 bases and J by 7 bases, with 18 bases between the two germline ends.

The CDR3 is CASSSGAPLTSGGGTGELFF. The CDR3 region has the DNA TGTGCCAGCAGCTCGGGGGCACCTCTTACTAGCGGGGGAGGCACCGGGGAGCTGTTTTTT. The rearrangement joins TRBV5-4 to TRBJ2-2; 11 bases are shared with TRBD2. The CDR3 totals 20 residues. Per germline, CDR1 SGHNT and CDR2 YYREEE (reference sequence). The J segment lost 4 bases and the V segment lost 3 bases, leaving 17 bases of the junction unmatched.

This clone appeared a few times. This chain uses TRBV6-1 with TRBJ2-1; 9 positions agree with TRBD2. The CDR3 has 15 residues. The germline CDR1 and CDR2 sequences are MNHNS and SASEGT. V dropped 2 bases and J dropped 5; count of bases not matched to a gene: 4. CDR3 nucleotides: TGTGCCAGCAGTGAACTAGCGGGGAGAAACAATGAGCAGTTCTTC. This translates into CASSELAGRNNEQFF.

The genes are TRBV4-1 and TRBJ2-7, with D tentatively TRBD1 (6 bases). V dropped 0 bases and J dropped 5 bases, with 14 bases sitting between them. The germline gives CDR1 MGHRA, CDR2 YSYEKL. The CDR3 covers 15 residues. The CDR3 DNA reads as TGCGCCAGCAGCCAAGATGGGACATCTTTCGACGAGCAGTACTTC. Translated: CASSQDGTSFDEQYF.

This chain joins TRBV12-3 or TRBV12-4 and TRBJ1-2; 11 nucleotides match TRBD1. The ends lost 5 bases at V and 6 bases at J; junction bases unmatched: 2. This CDR3 has 13 amino acids. The CDR3: CASSGTGGNGYTF. In DNA form, the CDR3 reads TGTGCCAGCAGTGGGACAGGGGGTAATGGCTACACCTTC.

The chain combines TRBV19 with TRBJ2-5, with 10 bases fitting TRBD1. The CDR3 has 14 residues. From germline, CDR1 is LNHDA and CDR2 SQIVND (reference sequence). The ends lost 8 bases at V and 4 bases at J; junction bases unmatched: 7. CDR3 in amino acids: CASGRTGGGETQYF. DNA of the CDR3: TGTGCCAGTGGGAGGACAGGGGGTGGAGAGACCCAGTACTTC.

The chain's CDR3 is CAWGHGLQYMEQFF. The CDR3 DNA reads TGTGCCTGGGGACATGGGCTACAATACATGGAGCAGTTCTTC. The chain is built from TRBV30 and TRBJ2-1; maybe TRBD1 (5 bases). Germline V CDR1 and CDR2: GTSNPN, SVGIG (reference sequence). CDR3 size: 14 residues. Trimming took off 5 bases at V and 10 bases at J, with 21 bases between the two ends.

V usage is TRBV5-5 and J usage is TRBJ2-1; TRBD2 matches at 7 bases. This CDR3 spans 16 amino acids. J was trimmed by 0 bases and V by 4 bases; bases with no gene match: 7. Germline V CDR1 and CDR2: SGHKS, YYEKEE (reference sequence). CDR3 residues: CASSRERGSSYNEQFF. CDR3 DNA: TGTGCCAGCAGCCGAGAGCGGGGTAGCTCCTACAATGAGCAGTTCTTC.

This clone occurred once. J is TRBJ1-2 and V is TRBV15; 8 bases line up with TRBD1. V was clipped by 1 base and J by 3 bases; unmatched bases: 4. Germline lookup yields CDR1 LNHNV and CDR2 YYDKDF (reference sequence). There are 15 residues in the CDR3. CDR3 residues: CATSRAGDRYYGYTF. The CDR3 DNA is TGTGCCACCAGCAGAGCAGGGGACAGGTACTATGGCTACACCTTC.

The rearrangement uses TRBV2 and TRBJ2-6; D is uncertain. Looked up from germline, CDR1 is SNHLY and CDR2 is FYNNEI. Trimming shortened V by 3 bases and J by 0 bases, and 6 bases separated the two germline ends. The CDR3 extends over 15 amino acids. In DNA, the CDR3 is TGTGCCAGCAGTGACTGGAGCTCTGGGGCCAACGTCCTGACTTTC. Translating gives CASSDWSSGANVLTF.

V gene TRBV7-2 combines with J gene TRBJ2-1; D perhaps matches TRBD2 (6 bases). Trimming removed 5 bases from V and 9 bases from J, with 26 bases in between. Germline lookup yields CDR1 SGHTA and CDR2 FQGNSA. This CDR3 contains 17 residues. DNA of the CDR3: TGTGCCAGCAGCCGCACGGGGGTGGCCTCTCCCCCAAGTGAGCAGTTCTTC. This codes for CASSRTGVASPPSEQFF.

The chain recombines TRBV6-6 with TRBJ1-2, with D maybe TRBD1 (5 bases). The V end lost 11 bases, the J end lost 0 bases, and 16 bases lay between the germline ends. The CDR3 runs 14 residues. Looked up from germline, CDR1 is MNHNY and CDR2 is SVGAGI (reference sequence). Here the CDR3 DNA reads TGTGCCGCCCTAGGGGCGGTATCTAACTATGGCTACACCTTC. This translates into CAALGAVSNYGYTF.